These 32 T cell receptor beta chains share one sample of origin, sequenced in a study of radiotherapy plus CTLA-4 blockade in lung cancer listed by TCRdb under 2018. Library method: the immunoSEQ multiplex PCR assay. TCRdb holds this immuneACCESS table with in-frame rearrangements only. Some clones are missing; in checked studies, unresolved V genes explain under half, and the rest has no known cause. Here the sample has about 35,000 clones; more than 80% occur a single time. The ten largest clonotypes hold about 5.3% of the sample. Specimen: peripheral blood, collected from a patient treated with radiotherapy plus ipilimumab. These receptor sequences come from a human donor with non-small cell lung cancer who had stable disease on radiotherapy plus ipilimumab.

This clone has more than one count but fewer than ten. This chain joins TRBV10-3 and TRBJ2-7; 9 bases align to TRBD2. V lost 5 bases to trimming and J lost 7 bases; unmatched junction nucleotides: 6. The CDR3 is 13 amino acids. Germline V CDR1 and CDR2: ENHRY, SYGVKD. The CDR3 spells CAISSTSGYEQYF. CDR3 DNA: TGTGCCATCAGTTCGACTAGCGGATATGAGCAGTACTTC.

V and J are TRBV28 and TRBJ1-5, with 10 bases identical to TRBD1. The CDR3 loop spans 16 amino acids. Germline V gene sequence: CDR1 MDHEN, CDR2 SYDVKM. V trimming: 4 bases; J trimming: 0 bases; junction bases outside the gene matches: 3. CDR3 loop: CASSSGQGDSNQPQHF. CDR3 DNA sequence: TGTGCCAGCAGTTCCGGACAGGGGGATAGCAATCAGCCCCAGCATTTT.

This clone was detected a few times. This chain links TRBV7-2 with TRBJ2-5, with D perhaps matching TRBD2 (5 bases). V was cut by 1 base and J by 11 bases, with 17 bases left in between. The CDR3 runs to 14 residues. Germline V lookup: CDR1 SGHTA, CDR2 FQGNSA. CDR3 sequence: CASSLGEGIGEQYF. In nucleotides, the CDR3 is TGTGCCAGCAGCTTAGGAGAGGGAATTGGGGAGCAGTACTTC. The variable domain in full, with the rest retrieved from reference TRBV7-2 and TRBJ2-5, is GAGVSQSPSNKVTEKGKDVELRCDPISGHTALYWYRQSLGQGLEFLIYFQGNSAPDKSGLPSDRFSAERTGGSVSTLTIQRTQQEDSAVYLCASSLGEGIGEQYFGPGTRLLVL.

The chain carries TRBV2 and TRBJ2-7, with TRBD1 as a possible D gene (6 bases). The CDR3 runs to 11 residues. V dropped 11 bases and J dropped 3 bases, with 11 bases sitting between them. Germline V gene sequence: CDR1 SNHLY, CDR2 FYNNEI. The CDR3 bases are TGTGCCTGCGGACAGCACTACGAGCAGTACTTC. Protein: CACGQHYEQYF.

In nucleotides, the CDR3 is TGTGCCAGCAGCTATTCCGGACAGGCTTATGGCTACACCTTC. Protein product: CASSYSGQAYGYTF. The chain links TRBV9 to TRBJ1-2; 7 bases are shared with TRBD1. The CDR3 covers 14 residues. Trimming cost V 4 bases and J 5 bases; bases outside gene matches: 8. Germline V lookup: CDR1 SGDLS, CDR2 YYNGEE.

The chain combines TRBV18 with TRBJ2-5; 10 bases are a match to TRBD2. The DNA end lines up better with TRBJ2-7; the J call may be wrong. CDR3 length equals 14 residues. Germline CDR1 reads KGHSH; CDR2 reads LQKENI. CDR3 nucleotide sequence: TGTGCCAGCTCACCAGCTAGCGGGAGCTACGAGCAGTACTTC. Translating gives CASSPASGSYEQYF.

This chain links TRBV15 with TRBJ2-5; TRBD2 aligns across 9 bases. The J call may not be correct, given that the DNA end is closer to TRBJ2-7. Germline CDR1 LNHNV, CDR2 YYDKDF (reference sequence). The CDR3 has 14 amino acids. As DNA, the CDR3 is TGTGCCACCAGCAGTGCGGGAGGGCCTTTCGAGCAGTACTTC. Its protein is CATSSAGGPFEQYF.

The chain combines TRBV5-8 with TRBJ2-1, with TRBD1 as a possible D gene (5 bases). V lost 6 bases to trimming and J lost 0 bases, with 13 bases between them. There are 15 residues in the CDR3. CDR1 and CDR2 (germline): SGHTS, YDEGEE. The chain's CDR3 is CASTLGTGSYNEQFF. DNA of the CDR3: TGTGCCAGCACCCTAGGAACAGGCTCCTACAATGAGCAGTTCTTC.

This clone was seen once. CDR3 sequence (DNA): TGTGCCAGCAGACATGGGAGGGTTGACAACGGTGAGCAGTTCTTC. This encodes CASRHGRVDNGEQFF. The chain recombines TRBV6-1 with TRBJ2-1; 7 bases agree with TRBD2. CDR3 length: 15 residues. From germline, CDR1 is MNHNS and CDR2 SASEGT. J lost 9 bases, V lost 6 bases, and 14 bases had no gene match.

V usage is TRBV28 and J usage is TRBJ1-3; D might be TRBD1 (5 bases). CDR3 size: 14 residues. The ends were cut back, 3 bases at V and 0 bases at J, with 6 bases in the middle. The germline gives CDR1 MDHEN, CDR2 SYDVKM. The CDR3: CASSFQGSGNTIYF. CDR3 nucleotide sequence: TGTGCCAGCAGTTTTCAGGGCTCTGGAAACACCATATATTTT.

The chain joins TRBV11-2 to TRBJ2-5; weak D call: TRBD1 (6 bases). The V gene lost 5 bases and the J gene lost 5 bases, with 18 bases spanning the gap. Germline loops: CDR1 SGHAT, CDR2 FQNNGV. The CDR3 runs to 15 residues. CDR3 residues: CASSPGVAGRETQYF. In DNA, the CDR3 is TGTGCCAGCAGCCCAGGGGTTGCCGGACGGGAGACCCAGTACTTC.

The chain recombines TRBV7-8 with TRBJ2-5, with TRBD1 matching 7 bases. This CDR3 spans 17 amino acids. The V gene's germline CDR1 is SGHVS and CDR2 FQNEAQ. V lost 1 base, J lost 5 bases, and 13 bases stayed unmatched. The CDR3 coding sequence is TGTGCCAGCAGCTTAGGGGTCGATAGGGGGCAGGTTGAGACCCAGTACTTC. It codes for CASSLGVDRGQVETQYF.

The gene calls are TRBV28 and TRBJ1-2; D ambiguous. The V gene lost 6 bases and the J gene lost 4 bases, with 9 bases spanning the gap. This CDR3 has 12 residues. The germline V gene has CDR1 MDHEN and CDR2 SYDVKM. The CDR3 DNA reads as TGTGCCAGCAGGGACTACAGCTATGGCTACACCTTC. Protein sequence: CASRDYSYGYTF.

This chain connects TRBV23-1 to TRBJ2-7, with D perhaps matching TRBD2 (6 bases). TRBV23-1 is designated an ORF whose function remains uncertain. Trimming took off 8 bases at V and 7 bases at J, with 15 bases between the two ends. There are 12 residues in the CDR3. The CDR3 nucleotides read TGCGCCAGCCGGGACTCGGTCGGTGAGCAGTACTTC. Its protein product is CASRDSVGEQYF.

The V call is TRBV11-3, the J call TRBJ1-2, with TRBD1 matching over 10 bases. The junction had 7 bases not matched to a gene; V was cut back by 2 bases and J by 7 bases. The CDR3 is made up of 15 amino acids. Germline V gives CDR1 SGHNT, CDR2 YENEEA. The CDR3 sequence is CASSLWRQGARGYTF. CDR3 nucleotides: TGTGCCAGCAGCTTATGGCGACAGGGGGCGCGTGGCTACACCTTC.

CDR3 in amino acids: CADTPAGDQETQYF. DNA for the CDR3: TGTGCCGACACCCCAGCGGGGGACCAAGAGACCCAGTACTTC. This chain links TRBV25-1 with TRBJ2-5; 8 bases align to TRBD2. CDR1 is MGHDK, CDR2 SYGVNS, per germline. This CDR3 region has 14 residues. Trimming at V came to 11 bases and at J to 0 bases, leaving 8 bases not matched to a gene.

This clone was detected a few times. The chain joins TRBV7-2 to TRBJ2-7; 10 bases are shared with TRBD2. The CDR3 runs to 16 residues. V lost 3 bases to trimming and J lost 6 bases; unmatched junction nucleotides: 11. The germline gives CDR1 SGHTA, CDR2 FQGNSA. In DNA, the CDR3 is TGTGCCAGCAGCTTTAGCGCTAGCGGGAGTTATTTCGAGCAGTACTTC. It specifies CASSFSASGSYFEQYF.

This clone was observed once. The chain combines TRBV28 with TRBJ2-3, with 10 bases identical to TRBD2. This CDR3 has 18 residues. V shed 3 bases, J shed 3 bases, and the junction held 12 bases outside the gene matches. Germline assignment: CDR1 MDHEN and CDR2 SYDVKM. The CDR3 DNA reads as TGTGCCAGCAGTTTTCTGCTAGCGGGAGATGAGCGTACAGATACGCAGTATTTT. As protein: CASSFLLAGDERTDTQYF.

The J gene is TRBJ1-2, the V gene TRBV11-3; 8 bases line up with TRBD1. The CDR3 has 12 amino acids. J gave up 8 bases and V 5 bases, and 4 bases lay outside the gene matches. Germline V gives CDR1 SGHNT, CDR2 YENEEA. The CDR3 is CASSIGTGGYTF. The CDR3, as DNA: TGTGCCAGCAGCATAGGGACAGGAGGCTACACCTTC.

The chain links TRBV29-1 to TRBJ2-2; D is uncertain. The V end lost 3 bases, the J end lost 2 bases, and 4 bases lay between the germline ends. The CDR3 is 12 residues long. Germline lookup yields CDR1 SQVTM and CDR2 ANQGSEA. For the CDR3, the DNA is TGCAGCGTTGACAGTAACACCGGGGAGCTGTTTTTT. Its translation is CSVDSNTGELFF.

This clone appeared a single time. This rearrangement joins TRBV21-1 to TRBJ2-7; the table names TRBD1, a call not compared with the DNA. TRBV21-1 is a documented pseudogene. CDR3 length equals 13 residues. CDR3 region: CASNRQDSHEQYF. CDR3 DNA: TGTGCCAGCAACAGACAGGATTCCCACGAGCAGTACTTC.

This clone came up a few times. V and J are TRBV4-3 and TRBJ2-7, with no clear D. The ends were cut back, 0 bases at V and 1 base at J, with 13 bases in the middle. This CDR3 has 16 residues. Germline CDR1 and CDR2: LGHNA and YSLEER. In nucleotides, the CDR3 is TGCGCCAGCAGCCAAGATGTTGTCAGTCCGTCCTACGAGCAGTACTTC. Translated: CASSQDVVSPSYEQYF.

The chain couples TRBV4-2 to TRBJ2-3; TRBD2 agrees at 9 bases. The J segment lost 4 bases and the V segment lost 0 bases, leaving 8 bases of the junction unmatched. Germline CDR1 LGHNA, CDR2 YNFKEQ. The CDR3 contains 17 residues. The CDR3 spells CASSQEGTSMSADTQYF. CDR3 coding DNA: TGTGCCAGCAGCCAAGAAGGGACTAGCATGAGCGCAGATACGCAGTATTTT.

This chain connects TRBV18 to TRBJ2-7; 11 bases agree with TRBD2. The trim removed 3 bases at V and 2 bases at J, leaving 18 bases unmatched. The germline gives CDR1 KGHSH, CDR2 LQKENI. The CDR3 spans 20 residues. In DNA form, the CDR3 reads TGTGCCAGCTCACCCCCTAGCGGGAGGTCACAGGGCGTCGGGCCCTACGAGCAGTACTTC. Translation: CASSPPSGRSQGVGPYEQYF. Variable domain in full (rest from reference TRBV18 and TRBJ2-7): NAGVMQNPRHLVRRRGQEARLRCSPMKGHSHVYWYRQLPEEGLKFMVYLQKENIIDESGMPKERFSAEFPKEGPSILRIQQVVRGDSAAYFCASSPPSGRSQGVGPYEQYFGPGTRLTVT.

The chain joins TRBV12-5 to TRBJ2-3, with 10 bases fitting TRBD2. Germline CDR1 and CDR2: LGHNT and FRNRAP. V lost 0 bases to trimming and J lost 3 bases; unmatched junction nucleotides: 6. This CDR3 has 17 residues. CDR3 region: CASGLVPMGLATDTQYF. CDR3 DNA: TGTGCTAGTGGTTTGGTACCTATGGGACTAGCGACAGATACGCAGTATTTT.

The chain carries TRBV19 and TRBJ1-1, with D tentatively TRBD1 (5 bases). CDR3 length: 17 amino acids. The germline V gene encodes CDR1 LNHDA and CDR2 SQIVND (reference sequence). Trimming took off 4 bases at V and 3 bases at J, with 21 bases between the two ends. The CDR3 region has the DNA TGTGCCAGTAGTACCCCCCGTTTTACAGGCAGCTACACTGAAGCTTTCTTT. This codes for CASSTPRFTGSYTEAFF.

The rearrangement joins TRBV7-2 to TRBJ1-1, with 7 bases fitting TRBD1. With V trimmed by 5 bases and J by 11 bases, 11 bases remained unmatched. The length of the CDR3 is 13 residues. CDR1 is SGHTA, CDR2 FQGNSA, per germline. The CDR3 DNA follows: TGTGCCAGCAGCACCCCCGGGACAGAGCGGGCTTTCTTT. Protein: CASSTPGTERAFF.

V is TRBV7-6 and J is TRBJ2-3; 12 bases agree with TRBD1. CDR3 length equals 16 residues. Looked up from germline, CDR1 is SGHVS and CDR2 is FNYEAQ. With V trimmed by 2 bases and J by 4 bases, 4 bases remained unmatched. Here the CDR3 reads CASSLSGTGGPDTQYF. The DNA of the CDR3 is TGTGCCAGCAGCTTATCTGGGACAGGGGGCCCAGATACGCAGTATTTT.

The V call is TRBV5-1, the J call TRBJ2-7, with 12 positions matching TRBD1. The trim removed 0 bases at V and 4 bases at J, leaving 8 bases unmatched. CDR1 is SGHRS, CDR2 YFSETQ, per germline. The CDR3 length is 17 residues. The CDR3 reads CASSLAGQGAVGYEQYF. Written as DNA, the CDR3 is TGCGCCAGCAGCTTGGCGGGACAGGGGGCAGTTGGGTACGAGCAGTACTTC.

The J gene is TRBJ2-7, the V gene TRBV4-1; 10 positions match TRBD2. The CDR3 spans 14 residues. After removal of 2 bases from V and 4 bases from J, the junction contained 2 bases not matched to a gene. CDR1 and CDR2 (germline): MGHRA, YSYEKL. CDR3 sequence reads: CASSQLAGVYEQYF. The CDR3 bases are TGCGCCAGCAGCCAACTAGCGGGAGTTTACGAGCAGTACTTC.

The rearrangement links TRBV11-2 to TRBJ2-1, with a possible D match to TRBD2 (6 bases). Germline loops: CDR1 SGHAT, CDR2 FQNNGV. Trimming took 0 bases from V and 8 from J, leaving 11 bases between them. The CDR3 loop spans 14 amino acids. CDR3 nucleotide sequence: TGTGCCAGCAGCTTAGATCAGCGGGTATATGAGCAGTTCTTC. Its translation is CASSLDQRVYEQFF.

This sequence joins TRBV11-2 and TRBJ2-5, with 13 bases identical to TRBD2. J gave up 6 bases and V 1 base, and 5 bases lay outside the gene matches. This CDR3 is built from 16 residues. CDR1 is SGHAT and CDR2 is FQNNGV in the germline V gene. CDR3 sequence: CASSLAWTSGSKTQYF. CDR3 nucleotide sequence: TGTGCCAGCAGCTTAGCCTGGACTAGCGGGAGCAAGACCCAGTACTTC.